This T cell receptor (beta chain) originates from a study of Graves' ophthalmopathy and Graves' hyperthyroidism. The table lists this clonotype with many counts. Per the germline V gene, CDR1 is MDHEN and CDR2 is SYDVKM. The CDR3 contains 14 residues. Trimming pared 6 bases from V and 11 bases from J, leaving 20 bases between. Amplification of TCR beta CDR3 regions used RNA transcripts. Scientists carried out first-round RT-PCR using HTBI primers and then a second-round multiplex PCR. TCRdb recomputed calls from the multiplex PCR reads with MiXCR, one row per CDR3 protein. The repertoire holds 350,000 to 450,000 distinct CDR3 sequences, with around 17% as singletons.

This rearrangement joins TRBV28 to TRBJ1-5, with D uncertain. The receptor was derived from a woman between 18 and 30 years old with Graves' ophthalmopathy. The sample taken for sequencing was peripheral blood. The DNA for the CDR3 is TGTGCCAGCAGCTCTCCCCCGAACAATGGTGCCCAGCATTTT. It translates to CASSSPPNNGAQHF.